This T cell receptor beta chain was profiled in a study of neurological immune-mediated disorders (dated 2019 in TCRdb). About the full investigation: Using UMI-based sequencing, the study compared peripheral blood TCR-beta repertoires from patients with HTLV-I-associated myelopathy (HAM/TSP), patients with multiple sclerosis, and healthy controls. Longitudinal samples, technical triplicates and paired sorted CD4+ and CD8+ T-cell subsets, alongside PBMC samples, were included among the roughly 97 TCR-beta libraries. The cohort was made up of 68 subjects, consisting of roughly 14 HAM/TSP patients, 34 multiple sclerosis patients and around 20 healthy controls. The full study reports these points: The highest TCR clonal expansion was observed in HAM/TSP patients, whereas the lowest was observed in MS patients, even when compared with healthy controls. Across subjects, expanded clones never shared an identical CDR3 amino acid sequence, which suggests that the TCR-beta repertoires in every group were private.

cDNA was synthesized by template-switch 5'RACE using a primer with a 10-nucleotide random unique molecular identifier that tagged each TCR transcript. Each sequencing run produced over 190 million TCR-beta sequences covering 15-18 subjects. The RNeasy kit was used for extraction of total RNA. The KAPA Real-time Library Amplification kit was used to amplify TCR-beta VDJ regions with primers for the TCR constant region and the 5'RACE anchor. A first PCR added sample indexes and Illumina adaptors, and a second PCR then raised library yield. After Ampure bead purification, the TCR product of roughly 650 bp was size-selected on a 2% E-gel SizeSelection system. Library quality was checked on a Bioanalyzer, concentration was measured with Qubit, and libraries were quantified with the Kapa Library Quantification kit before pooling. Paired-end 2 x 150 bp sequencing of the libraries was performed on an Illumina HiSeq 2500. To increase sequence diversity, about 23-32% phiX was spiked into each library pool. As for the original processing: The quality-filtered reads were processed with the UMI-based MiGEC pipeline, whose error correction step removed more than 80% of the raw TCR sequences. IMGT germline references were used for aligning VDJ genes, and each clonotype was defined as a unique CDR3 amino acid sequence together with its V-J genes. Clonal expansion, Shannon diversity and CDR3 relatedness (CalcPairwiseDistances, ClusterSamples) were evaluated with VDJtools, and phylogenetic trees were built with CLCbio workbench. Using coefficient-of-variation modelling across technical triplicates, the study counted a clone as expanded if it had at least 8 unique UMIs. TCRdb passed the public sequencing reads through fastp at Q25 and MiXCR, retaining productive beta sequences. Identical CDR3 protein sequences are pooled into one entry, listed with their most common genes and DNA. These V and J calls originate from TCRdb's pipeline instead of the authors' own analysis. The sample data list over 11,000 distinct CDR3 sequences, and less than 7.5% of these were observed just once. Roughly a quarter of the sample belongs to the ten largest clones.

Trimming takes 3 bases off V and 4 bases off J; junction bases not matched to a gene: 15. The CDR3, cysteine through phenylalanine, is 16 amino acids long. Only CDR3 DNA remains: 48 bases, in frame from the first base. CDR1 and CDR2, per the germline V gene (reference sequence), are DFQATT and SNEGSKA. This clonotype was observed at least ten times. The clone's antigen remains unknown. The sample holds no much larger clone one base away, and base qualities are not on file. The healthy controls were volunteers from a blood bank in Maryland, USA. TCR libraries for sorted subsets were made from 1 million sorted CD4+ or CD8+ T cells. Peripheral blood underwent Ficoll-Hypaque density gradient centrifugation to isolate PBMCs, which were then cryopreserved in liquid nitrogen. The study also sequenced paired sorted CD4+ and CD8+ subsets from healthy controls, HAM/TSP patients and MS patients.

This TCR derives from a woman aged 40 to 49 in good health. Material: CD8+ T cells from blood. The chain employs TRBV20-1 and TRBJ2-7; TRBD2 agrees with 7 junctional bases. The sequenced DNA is TGCAGTGCTAGCACTAGCGCACGTCCCCAGAGTTACGAGCAGTACTTC. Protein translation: CSASTSARPQSYEQYF.